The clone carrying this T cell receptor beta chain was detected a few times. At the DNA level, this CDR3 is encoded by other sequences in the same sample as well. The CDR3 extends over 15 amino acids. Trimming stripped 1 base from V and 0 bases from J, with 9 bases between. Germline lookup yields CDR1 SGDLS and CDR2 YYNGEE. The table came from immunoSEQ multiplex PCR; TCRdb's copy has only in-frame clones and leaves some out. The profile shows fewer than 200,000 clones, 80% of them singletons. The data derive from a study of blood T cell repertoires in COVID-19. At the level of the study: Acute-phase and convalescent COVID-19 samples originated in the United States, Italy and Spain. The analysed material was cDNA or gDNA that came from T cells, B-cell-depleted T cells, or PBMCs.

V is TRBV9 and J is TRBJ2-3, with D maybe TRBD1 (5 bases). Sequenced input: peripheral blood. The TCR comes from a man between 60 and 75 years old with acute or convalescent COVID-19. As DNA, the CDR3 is TGTGCCAGCAGCGTAATGGGGCCGAGCACAGATACGCAGTATTTT. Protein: CASSVMGPSTDTQYF.